Below are 22 T cell receptor beta chains sequenced from a single sample in a study of OX40 agonist ivuxolimab in advanced cancers. The method behind the library was the immunoSEQ multiplex PCR assay. The clones in this table, taken by TCRdb from immuneACCESS, are in-frame only. Not every clone is retained; where verified, under half of the shortfall comes from an unresolved V gene, and the cause of the rest is unknown. The sample table shows about 71,000 clones, and approximately 78% are seen once. About 5.7% of the sample comes from the top ten. Material: CD4+ or CD8+ T cells sorted from blood, obtained in a trial of the OX40 agonist ivuxolimab. The receptors shown here come from an adult with an advanced solid tumor such as melanoma, head and neck, liver or kidney cancer.

V is TRBV12-2 and J is TRBJ1-6; the D call TRBD1 from the table was never checked on the DNA. TRBV12-2 is a documented pseudogene. The CDR3 sequence is 20 residues long. CDR3 region: CASRSTTGFAGSSYNSPLHF. Here the CDR3 DNA reads TGTGCAAGTCGCTCGACGACAGGGTTTGCCGGGAGCTCCTATAATTCACCCCTCCACTTT.

The chain employs TRBV4-3 and TRBJ2-1; D gene unclear. The ends were cut back, 0 bases at V and 2 bases at J, with 8 bases in the middle. CDR1 LGHNA and CDR2 YSLEER come from the germline V gene. There are 15 residues in the CDR3. DNA of the CDR3: TGCGCCAGCAGCCAAGATGAAGGTACCTACAATGAGCAGTTCTTC. Translated, it gives CASSQDEGTYNEQFF.

This clone has just one count. The J gene is TRBJ2-7, the V gene TRBV6-6; TRBD1 is a possible D gene (6 bases). V gave up 2 bases and J gave up 5 bases, with 16 bases separating them. The germline CDR1 and CDR2 sequences are MNHNY and SVGAGI (reference sequence). There are 15 residues in the CDR3. CDR3 amino acids: CASSYVSGVRHEQYF. Written as DNA, the CDR3 is TGTGCCAGCAGTTACGTCTCAGGGGTAAGGCACGAGCAGTACTTC.

The chain combines TRBV28 with TRBJ1-6; 10 bases line up with TRBD1. The CDR3 has 15 residues. Germline V gene lookup returns CDR1 MDHEN and CDR2 SYDVKM. The ends lost 6 bases at V and 10 bases at J; junction bases unmatched: 9. The CDR3 nucleotides are TGTGCCAGCAGCGGTAGGACAGGGGGAGGCTCACCCCTCCACTTT. Its protein is CASSGRTGGGSPLHF.

The chain recombines TRBV7-7 with TRBJ2-7, with 9 positions matching TRBD1. After removal of 5 bases from V and 2 bases from J, the junction contained 7 bases not matched to a gene. In germline, CDR1 is SSHAT, CDR2 FNYEAQ (reference sequence). The CDR3 consists of 15 residues. CDR3 sequence: CASSPTGGATYEQYF. The CDR3 region has the DNA TGTGCCAGCAGCCCAACAGGGGGCGCGACCTACGAGCAGTACTTC.

This clone was counted once. The CDR3 spells CASSRTGGTNYGYTF. CDR3 coding DNA: TGCGCCAGCAGCCGGACAGGGGGTACCAACTATGGCTACACCTTC. The rearrangement links TRBV4-3 to TRBJ1-2, with 10 bases fitting TRBD1. The CDR3 consists of 15 residues. From germline, CDR1 is LGHNA and CDR2 YSLEER. Trimming took 4 bases from V and 2 from J; bases not matched to a gene: 4.

The chain joins TRBV7-2 to TRBJ1-3, with D uncertain. The CDR3 is 12 residues long. CDR1 and CDR2 from the germline V gene are SGHTA and FQGNSA. V gave up 4 bases and J gave up 4 bases, with 5 bases separating them. CDR3 sequence reads: CASSSPGNTIYF. CDR3 nucleotides: TGTGCCAGCAGCTCCCCGGGAAACACCATATATTTT.

This chain links TRBV5-1 with TRBJ2-7; TRBD1 matches 9 bases. The V and J ends lost 4 bases and 3 bases, in that order; junction bases with no gene match: 5. CDR1 is SGHRS, CDR2 YFSETQ, per germline. This CDR3 has 14 amino acids. CDR3 sequence reads: CASSNPTGGYEQYF. As DNA, the CDR3 is TGCGCCAGCAGCAACCCGACAGGGGGCTACGAGCAGTACTTC.

The chain carries TRBV6-5 and TRBJ1-1, with TRBD1 as a possible D gene (6 bases). The V and J ends lost 6 bases and 7 bases respectively, with 21 bases between them. The germline V gene has CDR1 MNHEY and CDR2 SVGAGI. The CDR3 sequence is 15 residues long. CDR3 region: CASSPPVTGLGEAFF. The CDR3 bases are TGTGCCAGCAGCCCACCGGTCACAGGGCTGGGTGAAGCTTTCTTT.

This clone was seen a handful of times. V and J are TRBV6-5 and TRBJ2-7; 8 positions match TRBD2. J gave up 1 base and V 6 bases, and 5 bases lay outside the gene matches. This CDR3 region has 14 residues. The V gene's germline CDR1 is MNHEY and CDR2 SVGAGI. Written as DNA, the CDR3 is TGTGCCAGCAGAAAGCAGCGGGGGTCCTACGAGCAGTACTTC. It encodes CASRKQRGSYEQYF.

The chain is built from TRBV9 and TRBJ1-6; D remains unclear. Trimming took off 0 bases at V and 5 bases at J, with 21 bases between the two ends. The CDR3 loop spans 19 amino acids. Germline V gives CDR1 SGDLS, CDR2 YYNGEE. As DNA, the CDR3 is TGTGCCAGCAGCGTAGGTCTCGTATCGGGTCTCCGCAATAATTCACCCCTCCACTTT. Translation gives CASSVGLVSGLRNNSPLHF.

Concerning this clone: The sample carries other DNA sequences with the same CDR3. The DNA for the CDR3 is TGTGCCAGCTCACCCGGACAGGGGACAGATACGCAGTATTTT. This translates into CASSPGQGTDTQYF. This chain connects TRBV18 to TRBJ2-3; TRBD1 matches 9 bases. Germline V lookup: CDR1 KGHSH, CDR2 LQKENI. V shed 3 bases, J shed 3 bases, and the junction held 1 base outside the gene matches. The CDR3 runs to 14 residues.

V usage is TRBV19 and J usage is TRBJ1-5, with D possibly being TRBD1 (5 bases). Germline values: CDR1 LNHDA, CDR2 SQIVND (reference sequence). Trimming removed 7 bases from V and 1 base from J, with 17 bases in between. The CDR3 runs to 16 residues. In nucleotides, the CDR3 is TGTGCCAGTAAAAAGGGGTGGGAAAGAAGCAATCAGCCCCAGCATTTT. This sequence encodes CASKKGWERSNQPQHF.

CDR3 residues: CASSPGPYNEQFF. In DNA form, the CDR3 reads TGTGCCAGCAGCCCGGGACCTTACAATGAGCAGTTCTTC. The V call is TRBV9, the J call TRBJ2-1, with D perhaps TRBD1 or TRBD2 (5 bases each). V shed 4 bases and J shed 4 bases, with 9 bases lying between them. The CDR3 contains 13 residues. The germline V gene has CDR1 SGDLS and CDR2 YYNGEE.

This CDR3 is CASTRGSGANVLTF. Written as DNA, the CDR3 is TGTGCCAGCACGCGGGGCTCTGGGGCCAACGTCCTGACTTTC. The chain uses TRBV2 and TRBJ2-6; tentatively, D is TRBD2 (6 bases). The CDR3 has 14 residues. V lost 7 bases and J 0 bases, leaving 7 bases between the germline ends. Germline V gives CDR1 SNHLY, CDR2 FYNNEI. Combining the CDR3 with reference TRBV2 and TRBJ2-6 gives the whole variable domain EPEVTQTPSHQVTQMGQEVILRCVPISNHLYFYWYRQILGQKVEFLVSFYNNEISEKSEIFDDQFSVERPDGSNFTLKIRSTKLEDSAMYFCASTRGSGANVLTFGAGSRLTVL.

The rearrangement uses TRBV5-1 and TRBJ2-2; TRBD2 matches 9 bases. V lost 4 bases and J lost 5; bases outside the gene matches: 9. The CDR3 sequence is 16 residues long. In germline, CDR1 is SGHRS, CDR2 YFSETQ. In DNA, the CDR3 is TGCGCCAGCAGCGGCGTAGCGGGAGTAACAACCGGGGAGCTGTTTTTT. This encodes CASSGVAGVTTGELFF.

The chain employs TRBV7-6 and TRBJ2-1, with D uncertain. This CDR3 region has 15 residues. Between the trimmed V and J ends, which lost 1 base and 2 bases, there was a span of 9 bases. Per germline, CDR1 SGHVS and CDR2 FNYEAQ. CDR3 sequence (DNA): TGTGCCAGCAGCTTAGGGGATACCCCCTACAATGAGCAGTTCTTC. This encodes CASSLGDTPYNEQFF.

The chain recombines TRBV28 with TRBJ1-2; 7 positions match TRBD1. The J segment lost 2 bases and the V segment lost 6 bases, leaving 12 bases of the junction unmatched. Germline CDR1 and CDR2: MDHEN and SYDVKM. The CDR3 is 16 residues long. CDR3 amino acids: CASRPGTARKNYGYTF. CDR3 DNA: TGTGCCAGCAGACCCGGGACAGCAAGGAAGAACTATGGCTACACCTTC.

The chain carries TRBV19 and TRBJ2-2, with D perhaps matching TRBD1 (6 bases). The CDR3 has 14 amino acids. V was pared by 10 bases and J by 2 bases, with 14 bases between. The germline CDR1 and CDR2 sequences are LNHDA and SQIVND (reference sequence). The chain's CDR3 is CAIPGTPNTGELFF. The DNA of the CDR3 is TGTGCCATCCCGGGGACACCCAACACCGGGGAGCTGTTTTTT. Variable domain in full (rest from reference TRBV19 and TRBJ2-2): DGGITQSPKYLFRKEGQNVTLSCEQNLNHDAMYWYRQDPGQGLRLIYYSQIVNDFQKGDIAEGYSVSREKKESFPLTVTSAQKNPTAFYLCAIPGTPNTGELFFGEGSRLTVL.

On this clone: The sample carries other DNA sequences with the same CDR3. V is TRBV27 and J is TRBJ2-5, with a possible D match to TRBD1 (5 bases). CDR1 and CDR2 (germline): MNHEY, SMNVEV (reference sequence). This CDR3 is 14 amino acids long. Trimming stripped 6 bases from V and 1 base from J, with 12 bases between. CDR3 sequence reads: CASSGQGRQETQYF. CDR3 sequence (DNA): TGTGCCAGCAGCGGTCAGGGTCGCCAAGAGACCCAGTACTTC.

The chain couples TRBV28 to TRBJ1-2; D not resolved. Germline loops: CDR1 MDHEN, CDR2 SYDVKM. The CDR3 runs 13 residues. V lost 3 bases and J 8 bases, leaving 13 bases between the germline ends. Here the CDR3 reads CASSFTDVGGYTF. The CDR3 region has the DNA TGTGCCAGCAGTTTTACGGACGTGGGGGGCTACACCTTC.

In its sample, this clone was seen a few times. This chain links TRBV28 with TRBJ1-1, with 7 bases identical to TRBD1. V lost 7 bases and J lost 0; bases outside the gene matches: 5. CDR1 and CDR2 from the germline V gene are MDHEN and SYDVKM. The CDR3 has 14 residues. Written as DNA, the CDR3 is TGTGCCAGCATTCAGGGGGGCATGAACACTGAAGCTTTCTTT. It encodes CASIQGGMNTEAFF.